The TCR beta chain under discussion was sequenced for a study of cytomegalovirus exposure and HLA in healthy donors. Looking at the study overall: One earlier analysis, a look at about 179 million T cells, found roughly 120 million unique TCR beta sequences.

As concerns this clone: Its antigen is still unknown.

The PCR contained 60 Vbeta and 13 Jbeta primers. Assay used: immunoSEQ multiplex PCR; TCRdb lists only in-frame clones, some missing. The record lists just over 60,000 clones, of which the ten most abundant hold 4% to 5.5%. Findings of the study overall: Among the most significant clusters, several appeared linked to common viral pathogens in a later analysis. In vitro checks showed that a few CMV-associated chains really do target CMV antigens. The productive fraction for most TCR beta V segments was about 87% or about 30% in an earlier analysis.

Germline CDR1 and CDR2: LNHDA and SQIVND (reference sequence). With 4 bases clipped from V and 1 base from J, the junction kept 4 bases outside the gene matches. CDR3 length: 15 amino acids. This clonotype was obtained from a man in his thirties or forties in good health and CMV-seropositive. Sequencing used PBMCs. The chain joins TRBV19 to TRBJ2-4; 7 bases line up with TRBD1. Here the CDR3 reads CASSTTGPAKNIQYF. The CDR3 DNA reads TGTGCCAGTAGTACGACAGGGCCGGCCAAAAACATTCAGTACTTC.